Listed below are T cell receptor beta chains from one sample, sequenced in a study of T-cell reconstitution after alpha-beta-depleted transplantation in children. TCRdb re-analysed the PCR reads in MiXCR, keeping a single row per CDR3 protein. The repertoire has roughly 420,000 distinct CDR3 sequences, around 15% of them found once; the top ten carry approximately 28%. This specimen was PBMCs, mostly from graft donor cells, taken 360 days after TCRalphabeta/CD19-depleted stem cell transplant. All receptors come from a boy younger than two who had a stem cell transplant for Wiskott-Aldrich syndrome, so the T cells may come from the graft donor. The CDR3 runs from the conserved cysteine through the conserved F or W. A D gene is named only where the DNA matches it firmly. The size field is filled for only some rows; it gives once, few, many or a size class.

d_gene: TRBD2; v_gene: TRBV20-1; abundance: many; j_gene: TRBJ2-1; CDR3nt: TGCAGTGCTAGAGATCCGGGACTAGCGGGAGGGCCTAGGTTCTTC; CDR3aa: CSARDPGLAGGPRFF
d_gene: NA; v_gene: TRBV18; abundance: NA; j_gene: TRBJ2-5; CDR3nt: TGTGCCAGCTCAGCAAACAGGGGAGGAGAGACCCAGTACTTC; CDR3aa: CASSANRGGETQYF
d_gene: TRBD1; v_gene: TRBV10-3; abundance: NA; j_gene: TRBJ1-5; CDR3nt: TGTGCCATCAGTGAGCCGGGACAGGGAAATCAGCCCCAGCATTTT; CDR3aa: CAISEPGQGNQPQHF
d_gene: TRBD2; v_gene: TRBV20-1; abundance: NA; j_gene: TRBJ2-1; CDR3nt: TGCAGTGCTAGAGAGACTAGCGGGATAGGTAAGCAGTTCTTC; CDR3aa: CSARETSGIGKQFF
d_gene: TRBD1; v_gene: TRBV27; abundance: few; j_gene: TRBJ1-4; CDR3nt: TGTGCCAGCAGTTTCGGGACAGGGGACGAAAAACTGTTTTTT; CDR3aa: CASSFGTGDEKLFF
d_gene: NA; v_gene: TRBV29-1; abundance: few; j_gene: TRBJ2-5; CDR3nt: TGCAGCGTTGGGCGACTACTTGAACTCCAAGAGACCCAGTACTTC; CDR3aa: CSVGRLLELQETQYF
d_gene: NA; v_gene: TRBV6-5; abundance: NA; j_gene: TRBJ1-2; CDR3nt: TGTGCCAGCAGTTACTCGAAGCTTTACTATGGCTACACCTTC; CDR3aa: CASSYSKLYYGYTF
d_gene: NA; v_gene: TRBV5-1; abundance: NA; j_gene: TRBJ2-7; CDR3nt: TGCGCCAGCAGCTCAGGCTACAGGGATCCCTCCTACGAGCAGTACTTC; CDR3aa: CASSSGYRDPSYEQYF
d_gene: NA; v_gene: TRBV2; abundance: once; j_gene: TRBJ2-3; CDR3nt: TGTGCCAGCAAGGACGGGGGTAGCACAGATACGCAGTATTTT; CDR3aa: CASKDGGSTDTQYF
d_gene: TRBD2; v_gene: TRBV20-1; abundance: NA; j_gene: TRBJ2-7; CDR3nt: TGCAGTGCTAGAGAGTCAGCGGGGGCGAACTACGAGCAGTACTTC; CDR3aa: CSARESAGANYEQYF
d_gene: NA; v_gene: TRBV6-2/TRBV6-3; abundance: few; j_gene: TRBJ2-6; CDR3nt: TGTGCCAGCACAGCCTCTGGGGCCAACGTCCTGACTTTC; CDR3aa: CASTASGANVLTF
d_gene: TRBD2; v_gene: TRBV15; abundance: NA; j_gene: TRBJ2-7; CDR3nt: TGTGCCACCAGCCTCAATAAGGGGGCTAGCGGGAGGAGGATCTACGAGCAGTACTTC; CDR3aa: CATSLNKGASGRRIYEQYF
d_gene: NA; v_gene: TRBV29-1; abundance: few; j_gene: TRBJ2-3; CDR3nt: TGCAGCGTTCCAAGCCGCAATACGCAGTATTTT; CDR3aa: CSVPSRNTQYF
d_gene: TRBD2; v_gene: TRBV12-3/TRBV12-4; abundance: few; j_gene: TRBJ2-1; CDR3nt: TGTGCCAGCAGACGATCTAGCGGGGGGGCCCAAAGTGAGCAGTTCTTC; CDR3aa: CASRRSSGGAQSEQFF
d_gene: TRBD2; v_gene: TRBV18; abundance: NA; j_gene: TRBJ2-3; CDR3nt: TGTGCCAGCTCACCACCCGAGCGGGAGCAGTATTTT; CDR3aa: CASSPPEREQYF
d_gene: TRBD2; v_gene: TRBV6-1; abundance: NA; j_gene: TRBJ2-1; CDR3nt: TGTGCCAGCAGTCTTTGGACTAGCGGGAGGGCCGTTGAGCAGTTCTTC; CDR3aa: CASSLWTSGRAVEQFF
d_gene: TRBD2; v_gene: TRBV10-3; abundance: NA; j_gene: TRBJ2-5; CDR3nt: TGTGCCATCAGTGGAGGAACTAGCGGGAGTCCCAGTGGTGGAGAGACCCAGTACTTC; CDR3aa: CAISGGTSGSPSGGETQYF
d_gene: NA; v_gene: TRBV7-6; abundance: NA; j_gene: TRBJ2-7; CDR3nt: TGTGCCAGCAGCCAGAAAGAGTTGAACGAGCAGTGCTTC; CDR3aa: CASSQKELNEQCF
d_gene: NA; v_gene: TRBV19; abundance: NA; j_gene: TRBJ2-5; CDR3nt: TGTGCCAGTAGTATCTGGGGGACGGAGACCCAGTACTTC; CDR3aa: CASSIWGTETQYF
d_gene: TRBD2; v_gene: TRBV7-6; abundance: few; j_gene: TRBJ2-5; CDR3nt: TGTGCCAGCAGTCCTGGACTAGCGGGGACCCAAGAGACCCAGTACTTC; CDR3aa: CASSPGLAGTQETQYF
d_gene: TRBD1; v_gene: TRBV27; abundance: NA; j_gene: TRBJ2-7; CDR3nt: TGTGCCAGCAGTGCGTCGGGACAGGTTAACGAGCAGTACTTC; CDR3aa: CASSASGQVNEQYF
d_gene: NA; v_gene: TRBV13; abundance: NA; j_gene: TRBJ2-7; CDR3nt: TGTGCCAGCAGCTTAGCTCCCAGAGGGTGGGAGCAGTACTTC; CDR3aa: CASSLAPRGWEQYF
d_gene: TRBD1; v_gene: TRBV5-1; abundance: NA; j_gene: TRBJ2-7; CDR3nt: TGCGCCAGCAGCGGGACAGGGTTTAACTACGAGCAGTACTTC; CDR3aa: CASSGTGFNYEQYF
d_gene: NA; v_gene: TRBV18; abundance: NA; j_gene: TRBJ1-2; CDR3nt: TGTGCCAGCTCACCAGAGGAAGGGGCTGGCTACACCTTC; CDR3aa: CASSPEEGAGYTF
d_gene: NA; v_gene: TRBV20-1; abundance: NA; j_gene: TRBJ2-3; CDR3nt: TGCAGTGCTAGCGATACCTACACAGATACGCAGTATTTT; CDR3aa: CSASDTYTDTQYF
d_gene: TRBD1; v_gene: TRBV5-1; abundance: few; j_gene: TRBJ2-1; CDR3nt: TGCGCCAGCAGGCGCCGGGACAGTCCCAATGAGCAGTTCTTC; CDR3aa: CASRRRDSPNEQFF
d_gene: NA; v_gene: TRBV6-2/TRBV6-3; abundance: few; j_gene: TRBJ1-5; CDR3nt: TGTGCCAGCAGTTACCCCTACAGGGTTCGCAATCAGCCCCAGCATTTT; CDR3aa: CASSYPYRVRNQPQHF
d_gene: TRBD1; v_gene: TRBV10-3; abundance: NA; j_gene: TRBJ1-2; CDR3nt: TGTGCCATCAGTGAGCCAAGACAGGGCAGAGGCTACACCTTC; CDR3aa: CAISEPRQGRGYTF
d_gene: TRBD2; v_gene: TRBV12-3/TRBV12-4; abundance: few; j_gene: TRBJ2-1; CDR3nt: TGTGCCAGCAGTCCAGGGACTAGCGGGAGGCTCAATGAGCAGTTCTTC; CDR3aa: CASSPGTSGRLNEQFF
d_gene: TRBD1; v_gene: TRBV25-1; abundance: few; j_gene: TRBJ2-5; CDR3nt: TGTGCCAGCAGTCCCACCACCCGGACAGGGGAAGAGACCCAGTACTTC; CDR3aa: CASSPTTRTGEETQYF
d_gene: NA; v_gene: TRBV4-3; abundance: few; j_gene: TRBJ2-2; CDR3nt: TGCGCCAGCAGCCAAGAAAGGTCCGGGGAGCTGTTTTTT; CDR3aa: CASSQERSGELFF
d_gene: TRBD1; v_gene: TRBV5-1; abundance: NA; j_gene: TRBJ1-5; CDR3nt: TGCGCCAGCAGTCCCGCAGGGGGCCTTCAGCCCCAGCATTTT; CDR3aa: CASSPAGGLQPQHF
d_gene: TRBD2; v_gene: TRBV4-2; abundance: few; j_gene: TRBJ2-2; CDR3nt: TGTGCCAGCAGCCAAGGGGGTAGCGGGGGGTCCACCGGGGAGCTGTTTTTT; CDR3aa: CASSQGGSGGSTGELFF
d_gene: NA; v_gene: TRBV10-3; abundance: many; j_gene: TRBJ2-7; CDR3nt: TGTGCCATCAGTGAGTCGATAAGGTACGAGCAGTACTTC; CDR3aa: CAISESIRYEQYF
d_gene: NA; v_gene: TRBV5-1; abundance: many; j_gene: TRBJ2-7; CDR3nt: TGTGCCAGCAGTTTAGTCAGGGGAGGGGAGCAGTACTTC; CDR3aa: CASSLVRGGEQYF
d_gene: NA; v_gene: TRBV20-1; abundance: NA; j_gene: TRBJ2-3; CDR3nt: TGCAGTGCCTCCCGCGACAGACTCAGGGGCACGCAGTATTTT; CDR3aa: CSASRDRLRGTQYF
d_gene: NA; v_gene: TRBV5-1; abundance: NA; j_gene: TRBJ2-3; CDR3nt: TGCGCCAGCAGCTTAGGTCTAGCGCAGGATTTT; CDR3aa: CASSLGLAQDF
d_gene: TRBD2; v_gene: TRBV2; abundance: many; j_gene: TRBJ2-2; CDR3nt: TGTGCCAGCAGCCCGGGGGGAACCGGGGAGCTGTTTTTT; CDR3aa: CASSPGGTGELFF
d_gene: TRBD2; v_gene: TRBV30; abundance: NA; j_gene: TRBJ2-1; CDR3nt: TGTGCCTGGAGCGCGGGGGTCGGAGAGCAGTTCTTC; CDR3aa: CAWSAGVGEQFF
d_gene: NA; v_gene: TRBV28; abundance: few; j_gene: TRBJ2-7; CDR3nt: TGTGCCAGCAGTTATCCGGGATTTTCCTACGAGCAGTACTTC; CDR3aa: CASSYPGFSYEQYF
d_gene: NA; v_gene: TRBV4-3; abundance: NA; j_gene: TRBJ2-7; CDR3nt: TGCGCCAGCAGCCAAGTTAGCGGTCTCCTCTCCTACGAGCAGTACTTC; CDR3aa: CASSQVSGLLSYEQYF
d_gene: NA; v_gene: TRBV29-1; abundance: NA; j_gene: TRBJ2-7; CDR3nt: TGCAGCGTAGTGGGTGGGAGCGCCTACGAGCAGTACTTC; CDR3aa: CSVVGGSAYEQYF
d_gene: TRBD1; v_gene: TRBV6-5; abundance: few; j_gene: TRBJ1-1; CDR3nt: TGTGCCAGCAGTTTGAGACAGGGGTGGACTGAAGCTTTCTTT; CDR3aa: CASSLRQGWTEAFF
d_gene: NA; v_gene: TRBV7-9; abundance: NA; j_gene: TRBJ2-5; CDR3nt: TGTGCCAGCAGCCCGGGACCTCGGGGAGAGACCCAGTACTTC; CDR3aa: CASSPGPRGETQYF
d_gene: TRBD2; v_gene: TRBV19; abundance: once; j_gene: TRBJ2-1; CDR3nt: TGTGCCAGTGGCCCTTTAGGGCTAGCGGGAGGTTTGGAAAGAGGATACAATGAGCAGTTCTTC; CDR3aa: CASGPLGLAGGLERGYNEQFF
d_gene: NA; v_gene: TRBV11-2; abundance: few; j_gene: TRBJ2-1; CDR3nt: TGTGCCAGCAGCCCGGACGCGGGTGAGCAGTTCTTC; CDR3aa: CASSPDAGEQFF
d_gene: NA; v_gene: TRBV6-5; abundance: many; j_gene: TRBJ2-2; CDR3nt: TGTGCCAGCAGTTACTTGGACAAACGGGGCACCGGGGAGCTGTTTTTT; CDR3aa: CASSYLDKRGTGELFF
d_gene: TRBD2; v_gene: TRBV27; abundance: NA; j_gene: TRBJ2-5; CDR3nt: TGTGCCAGCAGTTTATTCGCTAAACTAGCGGGAAAGGAGACCCAGTACTTC; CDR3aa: CASSLFAKLAGKETQYF
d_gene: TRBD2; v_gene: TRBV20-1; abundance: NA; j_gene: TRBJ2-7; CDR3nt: TGCAGTGCTAGAGCCCTCGGGACTAGCGGATCCTACGAGCAGTACTTC; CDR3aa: CSARALGTSGSYEQYF
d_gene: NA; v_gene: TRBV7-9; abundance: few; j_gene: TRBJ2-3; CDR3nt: TGTGCCAGCGAAGCCCGTCGAGGGGATCCAGATACGCAGTATTTT; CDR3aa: CASEARRGDPDTQYF
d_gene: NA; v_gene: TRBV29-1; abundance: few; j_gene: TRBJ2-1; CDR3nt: TGCAGCGTTGAAGGGGTCAACGATGAGCAGTTCTTC; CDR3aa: CSVEGVNDEQFF
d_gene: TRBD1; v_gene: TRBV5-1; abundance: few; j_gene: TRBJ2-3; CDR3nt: TGCGCCAGCAAGGGGACAGGGCCTTCAGAGCAGTATTTT; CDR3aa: CASKGTGPSEQYF